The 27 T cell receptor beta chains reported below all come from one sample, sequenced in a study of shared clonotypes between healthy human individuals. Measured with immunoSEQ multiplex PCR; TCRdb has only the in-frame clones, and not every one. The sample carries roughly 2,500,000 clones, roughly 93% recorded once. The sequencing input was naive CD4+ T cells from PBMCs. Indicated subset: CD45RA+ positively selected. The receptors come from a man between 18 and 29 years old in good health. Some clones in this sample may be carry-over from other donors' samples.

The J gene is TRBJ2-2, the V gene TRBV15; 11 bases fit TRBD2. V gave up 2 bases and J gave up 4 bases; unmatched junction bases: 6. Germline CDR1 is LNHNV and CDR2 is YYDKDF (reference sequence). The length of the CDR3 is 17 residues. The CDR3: CATSRSRGTSGTGELFF. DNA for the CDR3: TGTGCCACCAGCAGATCCCGGGGGACTAGCGGCACCGGGGAGCTGTTTTTT.

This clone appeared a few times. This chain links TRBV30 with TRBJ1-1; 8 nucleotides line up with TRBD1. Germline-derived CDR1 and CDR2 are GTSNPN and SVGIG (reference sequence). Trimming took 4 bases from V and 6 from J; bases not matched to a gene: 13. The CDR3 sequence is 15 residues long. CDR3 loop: CAWIPTRTGRAEAFF. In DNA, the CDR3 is TGTGCCTGGATCCCTACCCGGACAGGGCGCGCTGAAGCTTTCTTT. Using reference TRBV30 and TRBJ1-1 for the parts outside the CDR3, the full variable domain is SQTIHQWPATLVQPVGSPLSLECTVEGTSNPNLYWYRQAAGRGLQLLFYSVGIGQISSEVPQNLSASRPQDRQFILSSKKLLLSDSGFYLCAWIPTRTGRAEAFFGQGTRLTVV.

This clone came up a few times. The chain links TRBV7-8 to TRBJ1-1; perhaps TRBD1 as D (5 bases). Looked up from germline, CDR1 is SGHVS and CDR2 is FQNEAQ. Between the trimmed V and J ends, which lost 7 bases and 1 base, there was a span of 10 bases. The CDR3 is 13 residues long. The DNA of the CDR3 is TGTGCCAGCACCCAAAGGGGGAACACTGAAGCTTTCTTT. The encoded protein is CASTQRGNTEAFF.

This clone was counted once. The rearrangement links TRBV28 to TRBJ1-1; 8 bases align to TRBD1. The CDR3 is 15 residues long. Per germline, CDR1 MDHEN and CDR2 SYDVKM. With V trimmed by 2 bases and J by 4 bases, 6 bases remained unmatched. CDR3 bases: TGTGCCAGCAGTTTAGGGGGACAGGTTGGCACTGAAGCTTTCTTT. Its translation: CASSLGGQVGTEAFF.

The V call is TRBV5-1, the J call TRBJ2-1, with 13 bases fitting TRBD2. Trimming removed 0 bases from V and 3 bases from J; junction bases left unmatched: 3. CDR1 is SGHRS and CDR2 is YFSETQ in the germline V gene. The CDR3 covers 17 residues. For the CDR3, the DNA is TGCGCCAGCAGCTTGGGCGGACTAGCGGGAGTCTACAATGAGCAGTTCTTC. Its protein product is CASSLGGLAGVYNEQFF.

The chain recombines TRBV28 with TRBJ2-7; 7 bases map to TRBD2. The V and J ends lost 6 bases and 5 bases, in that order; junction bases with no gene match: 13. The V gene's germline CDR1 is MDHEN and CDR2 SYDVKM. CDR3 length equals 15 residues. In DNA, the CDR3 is TGTGCCAGCAGACCGTTGCGGGGAGGGCGGGACGAGCAGTACTTC. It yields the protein CASRPLRGGRDEQYF.

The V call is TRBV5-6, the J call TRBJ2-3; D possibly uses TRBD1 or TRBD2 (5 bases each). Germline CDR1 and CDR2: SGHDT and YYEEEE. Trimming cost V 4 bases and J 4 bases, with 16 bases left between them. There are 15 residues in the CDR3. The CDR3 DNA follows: TGTGCCAGCAGCCTACAAGGGGACCTCGCAGATACGCAGTATTTT. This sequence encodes CASSLQGDLADTQYF.

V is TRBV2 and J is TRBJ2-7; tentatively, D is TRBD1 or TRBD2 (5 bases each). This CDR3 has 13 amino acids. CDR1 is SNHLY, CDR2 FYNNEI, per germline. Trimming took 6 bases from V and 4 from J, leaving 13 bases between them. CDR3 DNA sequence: TGTGCCAGCAGAAAGGGACCGCCTTACGAGCAGTACTTC. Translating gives CASRKGPPYEQYF.

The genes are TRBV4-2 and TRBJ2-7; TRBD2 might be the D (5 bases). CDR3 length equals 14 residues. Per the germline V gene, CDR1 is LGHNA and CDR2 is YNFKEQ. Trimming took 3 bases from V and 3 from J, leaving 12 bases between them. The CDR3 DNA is TGTGCCAGCAGCCATGCCTCGCGGGTCTACGAGCAGTACTTC. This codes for CASSHASRVYEQYF.

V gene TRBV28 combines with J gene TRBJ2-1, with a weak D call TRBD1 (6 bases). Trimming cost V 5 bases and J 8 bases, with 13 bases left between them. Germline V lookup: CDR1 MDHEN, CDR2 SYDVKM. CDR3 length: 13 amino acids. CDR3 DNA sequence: TGTGCCAGCAGTCCCCTGACAGGCGATGAGCAGTTCTTC. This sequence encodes CASSPLTGDEQFF.

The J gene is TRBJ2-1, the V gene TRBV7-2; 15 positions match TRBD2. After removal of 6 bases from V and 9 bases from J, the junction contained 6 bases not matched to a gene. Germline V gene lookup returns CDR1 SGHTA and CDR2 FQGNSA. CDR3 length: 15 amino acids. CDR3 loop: CASSFPGLAGGEQFF. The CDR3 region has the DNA TGTGCCAGCAGTTTCCCGGGACTAGCGGGAGGTGAGCAGTTCTTC.

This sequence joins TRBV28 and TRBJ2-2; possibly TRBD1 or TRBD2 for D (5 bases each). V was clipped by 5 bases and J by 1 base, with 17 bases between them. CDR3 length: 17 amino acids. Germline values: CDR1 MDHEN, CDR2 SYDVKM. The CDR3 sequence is CASSPHTGTMNTGELFF. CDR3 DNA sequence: TGTGCCAGCAGTCCCCATACCGGGACCATGAACACCGGGGAGCTGTTTTTT.

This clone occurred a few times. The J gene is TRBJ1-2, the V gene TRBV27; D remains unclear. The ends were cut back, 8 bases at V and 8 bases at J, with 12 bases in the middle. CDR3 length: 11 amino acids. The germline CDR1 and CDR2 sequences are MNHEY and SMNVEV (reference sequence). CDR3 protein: CASLWTGGYTF. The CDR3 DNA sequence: TGTGCCAGCCTTTGGACGGGGGGCTACACCTTC.

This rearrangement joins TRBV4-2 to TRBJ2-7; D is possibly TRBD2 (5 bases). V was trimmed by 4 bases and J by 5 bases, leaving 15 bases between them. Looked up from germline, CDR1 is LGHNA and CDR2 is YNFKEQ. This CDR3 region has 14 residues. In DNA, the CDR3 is TGTGCCAGCAGCCCTGGAGGAGGCCGCAACGAGCAGTACTTC. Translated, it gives CASSPGGGRNEQYF.

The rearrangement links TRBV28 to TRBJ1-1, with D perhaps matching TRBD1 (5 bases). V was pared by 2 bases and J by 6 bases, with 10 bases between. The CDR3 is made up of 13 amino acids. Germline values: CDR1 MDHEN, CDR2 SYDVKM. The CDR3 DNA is TGTGCCAGCAGTTTAGGGCAGGGCCCTGAAGCTTTCTTT. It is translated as CASSLGQGPEAFF.

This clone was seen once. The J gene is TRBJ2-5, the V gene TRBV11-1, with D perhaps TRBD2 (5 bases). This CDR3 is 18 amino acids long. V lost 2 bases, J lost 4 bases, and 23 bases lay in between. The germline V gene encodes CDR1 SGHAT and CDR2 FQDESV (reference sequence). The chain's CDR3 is CASSLLGSGVELIETQYF. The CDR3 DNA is TGTGCCAGCAGCTTATTGGGGAGTGGAGTGGAGCTAATAGAGACCCAGTACTTC.

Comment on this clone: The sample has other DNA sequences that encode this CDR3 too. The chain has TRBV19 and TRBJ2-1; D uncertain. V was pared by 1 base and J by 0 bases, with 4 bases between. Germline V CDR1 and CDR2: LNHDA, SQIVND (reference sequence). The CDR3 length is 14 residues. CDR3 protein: CASSIGGSYNEQFF. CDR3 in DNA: TGTGCCAGTAGTATAGGGGGCTCCTACAATGAGCAGTTCTTC.

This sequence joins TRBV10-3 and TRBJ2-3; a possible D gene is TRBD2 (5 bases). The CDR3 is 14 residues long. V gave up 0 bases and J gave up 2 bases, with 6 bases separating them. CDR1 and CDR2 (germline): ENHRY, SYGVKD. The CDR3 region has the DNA TGTGCCATCAGTGAGTCGGGAGACACAGATACGCAGTATTTT. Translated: CAISESGDTDTQYF.

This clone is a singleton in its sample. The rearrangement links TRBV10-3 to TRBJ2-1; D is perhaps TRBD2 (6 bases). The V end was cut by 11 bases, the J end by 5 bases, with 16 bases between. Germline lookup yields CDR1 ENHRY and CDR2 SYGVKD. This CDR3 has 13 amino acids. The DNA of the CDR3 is TGTGCCGCTAATTCCGGGACTGACAATGAGCAGTTCTTC. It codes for CAANSGTDNEQFF.

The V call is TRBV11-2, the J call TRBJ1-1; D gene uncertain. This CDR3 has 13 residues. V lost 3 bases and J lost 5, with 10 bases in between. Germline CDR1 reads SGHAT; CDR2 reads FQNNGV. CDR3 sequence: CASSFSGNTEAFF. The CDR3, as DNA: TGTGCCAGCAGCTTTTCGGGGAATACTGAAGCTTTCTTT.

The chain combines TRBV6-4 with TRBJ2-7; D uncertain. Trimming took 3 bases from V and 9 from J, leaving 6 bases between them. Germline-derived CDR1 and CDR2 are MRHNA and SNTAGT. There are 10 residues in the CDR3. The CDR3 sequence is CASSEALQYF. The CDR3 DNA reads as TGTGCCAGCAGTGAGGCCTTGCAGTACTTC.

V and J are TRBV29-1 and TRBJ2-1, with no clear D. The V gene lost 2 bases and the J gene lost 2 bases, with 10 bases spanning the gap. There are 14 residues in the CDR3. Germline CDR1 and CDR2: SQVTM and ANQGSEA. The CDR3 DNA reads TGCAGCGTTGAAAGACTTCTTACCTACAATGAGCAGTTCTTC. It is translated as CSVERLLTYNEQFF.

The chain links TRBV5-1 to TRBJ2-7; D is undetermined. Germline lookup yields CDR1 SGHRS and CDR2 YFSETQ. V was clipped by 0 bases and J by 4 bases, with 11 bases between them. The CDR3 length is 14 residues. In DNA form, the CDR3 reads TGCGCCAGCAGCTTGGCCTCCAGGCCTTACGAGCAGTACTTC. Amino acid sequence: CASSLASRPYEQYF.

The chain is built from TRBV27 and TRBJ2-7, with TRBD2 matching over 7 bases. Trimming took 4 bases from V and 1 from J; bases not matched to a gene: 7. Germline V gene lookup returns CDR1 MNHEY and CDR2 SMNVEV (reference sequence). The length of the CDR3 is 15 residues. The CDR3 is CASSYRGGWSYEQYF. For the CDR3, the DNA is TGTGCCAGCAGTTACCGCGGGGGATGGTCCTACGAGCAGTACTTC.

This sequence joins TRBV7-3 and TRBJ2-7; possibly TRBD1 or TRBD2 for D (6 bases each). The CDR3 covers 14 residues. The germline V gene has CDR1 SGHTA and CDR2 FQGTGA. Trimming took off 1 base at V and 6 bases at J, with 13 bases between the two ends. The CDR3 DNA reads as TGTGCCAGCAGCTTAAGAGGGGGGCCGCCCGAGCAGTACTTC. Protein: CASSLRGGPPEQYF.

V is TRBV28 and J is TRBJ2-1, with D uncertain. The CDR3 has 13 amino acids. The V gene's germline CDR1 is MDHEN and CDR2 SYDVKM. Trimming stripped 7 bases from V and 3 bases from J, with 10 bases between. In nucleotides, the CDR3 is TGTGCCAGCAACGGGCCCTACTACAATGAGCAGTTCTTC. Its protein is CASNGPYYNEQFF. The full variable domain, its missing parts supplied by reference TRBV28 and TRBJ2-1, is DVKVTQSSRYLVKRTGEKVFLECVQDMDHENMFWYRQDPGLGLRLIYFSYDVKMKEKGDIPEGYSVSREKKERFSLILESASTNQTSMYLCASNGPYYNEQFFGPGTRLTVL.

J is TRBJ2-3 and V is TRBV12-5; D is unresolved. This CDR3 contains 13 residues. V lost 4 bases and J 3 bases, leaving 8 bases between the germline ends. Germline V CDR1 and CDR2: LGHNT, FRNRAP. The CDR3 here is CASGSVGTDTQYF. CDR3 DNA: TGTGCTAGTGGTTCCGTTGGGACAGATACGCAGTATTTT.